The 30 T cell receptor beta chains reported below all come from one sample, sequenced in a study of CD8 T cells in ankylosing spondylitis. Study-level findings and limits: There was a TCR beta motif, made of several highly homologous variants, that appeared characteristic of ankylosing spondylitis blood.

Antigen specificity for these receptors is unknown. TCRdb re-derived calls from the 5' RACE reads in MiXCR, one entry per CDR3 protein. The table shows about 840,000 distinct CDR3 sequences, with 10% to 15% occurring only once. The sequencing input was blood, either unsorted or a sorted T cell fraction (not recorded which). The origin of the receptors is a male donor with ankylosing spondylitis.

This clonotype was picked up a small number of times. The chain is built from TRBV20-1 and TRBJ2-1; D uncertain. V was clipped by 2 bases and J by 12 bases, with 14 bases between them. Germline-derived CDR1 and CDR2 are DFQATT and SNEGSKA (reference sequence). CDR3 length equals 12 residues. The CDR3 coding sequence is TGCAGTGCTAGACGGGCCCTAGAGAGGCAGTTCTTC. Its protein is CSARRALERQFF.

This clonotype occurred a few times. The V and J genes are TRBV6-1 and TRBJ2-5; TRBD1 aligns across 10 bases. The CDR3 totals 14 residues. The junction had 5 bases not matched to a gene; V was cut back by 3 bases and J by 7 bases. The germline V gene encodes CDR1 MNHNS and CDR2 SASEGT. CDR3 protein: CASSDRDRGGTQYF. The CDR3 bases are TGTGCCAGCAGTGACCGGGACAGGGGCGGGACCCAGTACTTC.

This clonotype has only a few counts. CDR3 nucleotide sequence: TGTGCCATCAGGGACAGGGGGCACCACGAGCAGTACTTC. Its protein product is CAIRDRGHHEQYF. This chain joins TRBV10-3 and TRBJ2-7; TRBD1 aligns across 11 bases. V lost 6 bases, J lost 5 bases, and 3 bases stayed unmatched. From germline, CDR1 is ENHRY and CDR2 SYGVKD. This CDR3 spans 13 amino acids.

The table lists this clonotype with a few counts. CDR3 in DNA: TGTGCCAGCAGCGCACAGGGGGCCATTCCGAACACTGAAGCTTTCTTT. Translated: CASSAQGAIPNTEAFF. The genes are TRBV7-2 and TRBJ1-1, with TRBD1 matching over 9 bases. This CDR3 contains 16 residues. The ends lost 5 bases at V and 1 base at J; junction bases unmatched: 8. Germline V gives CDR1 SGHTA, CDR2 FQGNSA. Together with reference TRBV7-2 and TRBJ1-1, the CDR3 gives the full variable domain: GAGVSQSPSNKVTEKGKDVELRCDPISGHTALYWYRQSLGQGLEFLIYFQGNSAPDKSGLPSDRFSAERTGGSVSTLTIQRTQQEDSAVYLCASSAQGAIPNTEAFFGQGTRLTVV.

V and J are TRBV20-1 and TRBJ2-3; 7 positions agree with TRBD2. The CDR3 is 15 amino acids. V was pared by 0 bases and J by 9 bases, with 12 bases of the junction left unmatched. Germline CDR1 is DFQATT and CDR2 is SNEGSKA (reference sequence). The CDR3 loop reads CSARDGRERGATQYF. The CDR3 nucleotides read TGCAGTGCTAGAGATGGACGGGAGCGGGGAGCCACGCAGTATTTT.

V gene TRBV28 combines with J gene TRBJ2-3; 9 nucleotides line up with TRBD2. V lost 6 bases, J lost 2 bases, and 6 bases stayed unmatched. The CDR3 spans 15 residues. Germline lookup yields CDR1 MDHEN and CDR2 SYDVKM. CDR3 nucleotide sequence: TGTGCCAGCAGCTGGCCTAGCGGGACCACAGATACGCAGTATTTT. This translates into CASSWPSGTTDTQYF.

This clonotype was counted only a few times. The V call is TRBV12-3 or TRBV12-4, the J call TRBJ2-1; D unresolved. CDR3 length equals 14 residues. The V and J ends lost 2 bases and 10 bases respectively, with 15 bases between them. The CDR3 here is CASSLRVMSREQFF. CDR3 coding DNA: TGTGCCAGCAGTTTAAGGGTCATGTCGAGAGAGCAGTTCTTC.

V and J are TRBV3-1 and TRBJ1-2; D might be TRBD1 (5 bases). CDR1 and CDR2 (germline): LGHDT, YNNKEL (reference sequence). The CDR3 spans 14 residues. The ends were cut back, 6 bases at V and 4 bases at J, with 15 bases in the middle. CDR3 sequence reads: CASSYLGTSYGYTF. The CDR3 bases are TGTGCCAGCAGTTATCTGGGGACCAGCTATGGCTACACCTTC.

This clonotype was recorded at least ten times. The CDR3 loop reads CSARLAGIPNEQYF. The DNA for the CDR3 is TGCAGTGCTCGACTAGCGGGAATCCCGAACGAGCAGTACTTC. The rearrangement uses TRBV20-1 and TRBJ2-7; 11 bases line up with TRBD2. Germline CDR1 and CDR2: DFQATT and SNEGSKA (reference sequence). With 5 bases clipped from V and 5 bases from J, the junction kept 8 bases outside the gene matches. The CDR3 consists of 14 residues.

CDR3 amino acids: CASSVDFGYTDTQYF. As DNA, the CDR3 is TGTGCCAGCAGCGTAGATTTCGGGTACACAGATACGCAGTATTTT. The J gene is TRBJ2-3, the V gene TRBV9; D is ambiguous. CDR3 length equals 15 residues. The germline V and J ends were trimmed by 0 bases and 2 bases, with 10 bases remaining between them. Germline loops: CDR1 SGDLS, CDR2 YYNGEE.

The V call is TRBV6-1, the J call TRBJ2-1; D is perhaps TRBD1 or TRBD2 (5 bases each). This CDR3 contains 13 residues. Trimming took off 10 bases at V and 4 bases at J, with 14 bases between the two ends. The germline V gene encodes CDR1 MNHNS and CDR2 SASEGT. DNA for the CDR3: TGTGCCACCACGCGAGGGGCTTACAATGAGCAGTTCTTC. Protein: CATTRGAYNEQFF.

The genes are TRBV4-2 and TRBJ2-1; 8 bases align to TRBD2. Germline CDR1 is LGHNA and CDR2 is YNFKEQ. After removal of 0 bases from V and 7 bases from J, the junction contained 2 bases not matched to a gene. The CDR3 runs to 14 residues. The DNA of the CDR3 is TGTGCCAGCAGCCAAGAACTAGCGGCGAATGAGCAGTTCTTC. Translating gives CASSQELAANEQFF.

This clonotype was seen at least ten times. V gene TRBV6-2 or TRBV6-3 combines with J gene TRBJ2-7; D uncertain. Germline CDR1 is MNHEY and CDR2 is SVGEGT. The length of the CDR3 is 14 residues. Between the trimmed V and J ends, which lost 0 bases and 3 bases, there was a span of 9 bases. CDR3 loop: CASSYSPASYEQYF. The DNA of the CDR3 is TGTGCCAGCAGTTACTCCCCAGCGAGCTACGAGCAGTACTTC.

The chain is built from TRBV6-2 or TRBV6-3 and TRBJ1-2, with D hard to call. This CDR3 region has 11 residues. Germline loops: CDR1 MNHEY, CDR2 SVGEGT. Trimming cost V 7 bases and J 7 bases, with 10 bases left between them. CDR3 in DNA: TGTGCCAGCATGGCCGGAACTGGCTACACCTTC. This translates into CASMAGTGYTF.

The sample holds a few counts of this clonotype. This sequence joins TRBV4-2 and TRBJ2-7, with 7 positions matching TRBD1. The trim removed 2 bases at V and 4 bases at J, leaving 11 bases unmatched. The CDR3 runs to 16 residues. Germline CDR1 is LGHNA and CDR2 is YNFKEQ. The chain's CDR3 is CASSQPETGQIYEQYF. The CDR3 DNA reads TGTGCCAGCAGCCAACCTGAAACGGGACAGATATACGAGCAGTACTTC.

There are many counts of this clonotype. This chain links TRBV20-1 with TRBJ2-3, with TRBD1 matching over 7 bases. J was trimmed by 2 bases and V by 6 bases; bases with no gene match: 8. Germline V gene data show CDR1 as DFQATT and CDR2 as SNEGSKA (reference sequence). The CDR3 length is 14 residues. The CDR3 spells CSASRDSFTDTQYF. CDR3 nucleotides: TGCAGTGCCAGCCGGGACAGCTTCACAGATACGCAGTATTTT.

V and J are TRBV12-3 or TRBV12-4 and TRBJ1-5; D is unresolved. The CDR3 loop spans 14 amino acids. Trimming removed 1 base from V and 2 bases from J, with 6 bases in between. In DNA, the CDR3 is TGTGCCAGCAGTTTAGTCAGCGGCAATCAGCCCCAGCATTTT. Translating gives CASSLVSGNQPQHF.

This clonotype was observed at least ten times. J is TRBJ1-5 and V is TRBV11-2, with unresolved D. This CDR3 is built from 16 residues. The V gene lost 3 bases and the J gene lost 2 bases, with 14 bases spanning the gap. CDR1 and CDR2 from the germline V gene are SGHAT and FQNNGV. CDR3 region: CASSLGPEQGNQPQHF. The CDR3, as DNA: TGTGCCAGCAGCTTGGGCCCCGAGCAGGGCAATCAGCCCCAGCATTTT. Using reference TRBV11-2 and TRBJ1-5 for the parts outside the CDR3, the full variable domain is EAGVAQSPRYKIIEKRQSVAFWCNPISGHATLYWYQQILGQGPKLLIQFQNNGVVDDSQLPKDRFSAERLKGVDSTLKIQPAKLEDSAVYLCASSLGPEQGNQPQHFGDGTRLSIL.

This rearrangement joins TRBV10-3 to TRBJ2-1; no clear D. Deletions cut 8 bases from V and 2 bases from J, with 4 bases between. Germline CDR1 ENHRY, CDR2 SYGVKD. The CDR3 spans 11 residues. The CDR3 DNA reads as TGTGCCATCGCAGCCTACAATGAGCAGTTCTTC. Protein sequence: CAIAAYNEQFF.

This clonotype has only a few counts. The chain has TRBV20-1 and TRBJ2-3; no firm D call. The CDR3 has 14 amino acids. The V gene's germline CDR1 is DFQATT and CDR2 SNEGSKA (reference sequence). With 3 bases removed from V and 4 bases from J, the gap between germline ends came to 14 bases. CDR3 sequence: CSASPRAGSDTQYF. CDR3 coding DNA: TGCAGTGCTAGCCCCCGGGCTGGGTCAGATACGCAGTATTTT.

This clonotype was observed at least ten times. The V and J genes are TRBV12-3 or TRBV12-4 and TRBJ2-7, with D maybe TRBD1 (5 bases). V lost 6 bases to trimming and J lost 0 bases, with 18 bases between them. The CDR3 is made up of 16 amino acids. CDR3 in amino acids: CASSQGSAISSYEQYF. For the CDR3, the DNA is TGTGCCAGCAGCCAGGGATCAGCGATCAGCTCCTACGAGCAGTACTTC.

This clonotype was found a few times. This rearrangement joins TRBV20-1 to TRBJ2-1; D may be TRBD1 (6 bases). Between the trimmed V and J ends, which lost 3 bases and 8 bases, there was a span of 11 bases. The CDR3 contains 12 residues. Per the germline V gene, CDR1 is DFQATT and CDR2 is SNEGSKA (reference sequence). The CDR3 protein is CSASEGVYEQFF. CDR3 nucleotides: TGCAGTGCTAGTGAGGGGGTCTATGAGCAGTTCTTC.

This clonotype was counted ten times or more. The gene calls are TRBV5-1 and TRBJ1-1; possibly TRBD1 for D (5 bases). The ends were cut back, 0 bases at V and 0 bases at J, with 15 bases in the middle. This CDR3 contains 17 residues. Germline values: CDR1 SGHRS, CDR2 YFSETQ. The CDR3 sequence: CASSLGQPKYMNTEAFF. CDR3 in DNA: TGCGCCAGCAGCTTGGGACAGCCCAAATACATGAACACTGAAGCTTTCTTT.

This clonotype was counted only a few times. The J gene is TRBJ1-1, the V gene TRBV29-1; D unclear. Germline V gene lookup returns CDR1 SQVTM and CDR2 ANQGSEA. The CDR3 is 13 amino acids. V was cut by 5 bases and J by 8 bases, with 18 bases left in between. CDR3 coding DNA: TGCAGCGTTCTCGCCACCTCCTTCGGGGAAGCTTTCTTT. Translated, it gives CSVLATSFGEAFF.

The chain carries TRBV28 and TRBJ1-2; D remains ambiguous. V lost 3 bases and J lost 8, with 13 bases in between. Looked up from germline, CDR1 is MDHEN and CDR2 is SYDVKM. The CDR3 sequence is 13 residues long. The CDR3 coding sequence is TGTGCCAGCAGTTTCAGACCCAACGGGGGCTACACCTTC. This sequence encodes CASSFRPNGGYTF.

In its sample, this clonotype was seen a few times. The rearrangement joins TRBV10-3 to TRBJ2-7; 8 bases match TRBD1. Per germline, CDR1 ENHRY and CDR2 SYGVKD. The trim removed 7 bases at V and 5 bases at J, leaving 10 bases unmatched. The CDR3 has 14 amino acids. As DNA, the CDR3 is TGTGCCATCAAATACTCTGACAGGGGTAACGAGCAGTACTTC. This encodes CAIKYSDRGNEQYF.

This clonotype showed up just a few times. Here the CDR3 reads CATRGGGTGELFF. The CDR3 DNA reads TGTGCCACCAGGGGAGGAGGCACCGGGGAGCTGTTTTTT. The chain recombines TRBV6-1 with TRBJ2-2; D possibly matches TRBD1 or TRBD2 (6 bases each). The germline CDR1 and CDR2 sequences are MNHNS and SASEGT. This CDR3 comprises 13 residues. Trimming pared 10 bases from V and 4 bases from J, leaving 13 bases between.

The table lists this clonotype with a few counts. The V and J genes are TRBV20-1 and TRBJ1-5; D possibly corresponds to TRBD1 (6 bases). In germline, CDR1 is DFQATT, CDR2 SNEGSKA (reference sequence). Deletions cut 4 bases from V and 5 bases from J, with 15 bases between. This CDR3 has 14 residues. CDR3 sequence reads: CSATLDRYYQPQHF. The CDR3 nucleotides are TGCAGTGCTACCCTTGACAGGTACTATCAGCCCCAGCATTTT.

Many counts were recorded for this clonotype. The V and J genes are TRBV10-1 and TRBJ2-5; 7 positions match TRBD1. From germline, CDR1 is WNHNN and CDR2 SYGVQD (reference sequence). Trimming removed 5 bases from V and 1 base from J; junction bases left unmatched: 13. There are 17 residues in the CDR3. Here the CDR3 reads CASSRAGGSGGQETQYF. CDR3 in DNA: TGCGCCAGCAGTCGGGCAGGAGGATCAGGGGGCCAAGAGACCCAGTACTTC.

This clonotype was counted a few times. The gene calls are TRBV20-1 and TRBJ2-3; 9 positions match TRBD2. V was clipped by 4 bases and J by 8 bases; unmatched bases: 13. The CDR3 loop spans 15 amino acids. Germline CDR1 DFQATT, CDR2 SNEGSKA (reference sequence). This CDR3 reads CSAITSSGGRGTQYF. The CDR3 region has the DNA TGCAGTGCTATTACCTCGAGCGGGGGGCGAGGTACGCAGTATTTT.